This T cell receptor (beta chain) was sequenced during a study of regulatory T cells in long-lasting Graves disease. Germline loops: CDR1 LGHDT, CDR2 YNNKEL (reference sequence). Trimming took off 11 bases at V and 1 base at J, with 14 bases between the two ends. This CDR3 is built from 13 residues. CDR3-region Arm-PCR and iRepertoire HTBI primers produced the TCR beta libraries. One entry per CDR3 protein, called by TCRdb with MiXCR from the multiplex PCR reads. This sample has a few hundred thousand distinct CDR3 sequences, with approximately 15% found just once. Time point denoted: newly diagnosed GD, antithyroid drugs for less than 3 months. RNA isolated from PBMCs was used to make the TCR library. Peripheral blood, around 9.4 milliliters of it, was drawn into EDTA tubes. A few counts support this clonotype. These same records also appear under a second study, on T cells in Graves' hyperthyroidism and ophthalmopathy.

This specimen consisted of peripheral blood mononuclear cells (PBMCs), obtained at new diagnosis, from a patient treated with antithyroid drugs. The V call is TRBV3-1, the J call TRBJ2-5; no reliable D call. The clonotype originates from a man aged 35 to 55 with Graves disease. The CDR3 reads CASSRAFQETQYF. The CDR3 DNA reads TGTGCCTCCTCGAGAGCTTTCCAAGAGACCCAGTACTTC.